The rows below give T cell receptor beta chains drawn from one sample of a study of blood T cells in healthy people across ages. MiXCR, applied by TCRdb to the 5' RACE reads, yields one record per CDR3 protein. This table has 700,000 to 950,000 distinct CDR3 sequences, 35% to 45% appearing once. What was sequenced was blood. The receptors derive from a woman in her sixties in good health. The CDR3 runs from the conserved cysteine through the conserved F or W. A D gene is named only where the DNA matches it firmly. A row's size may be missing; if present it is once, few, many or a size class.

CSARDYQSTDTQYF | TGCAGTGCTAGAGATTATCAGAGCACAGATACGCAGTATTTT | TRBV20-1 | . | TRBJ2-3 | .
CASSLLQGGEAFF | TGTGCCAGCAGTTTATTGCAGGGCGGTGAAGCTTTCTTT | TRBV27 | . | TRBJ1-1 | .
CASSVTASSSPLHF | TGTGCCAGCAGTGTGACAGCGTCGTCTTCACCCCTCCACTTT | TRBV6-2/TRBV6-3 | . | TRBJ1-6 | .
CASSQDLVTSNIQYF | TGTGCCAGCAGCCAAGATCTTGTCACTAGCAACATTCAGTACTTC | TRBV3-1 | few | TRBJ2-4 | .
CASSYGFAQAGGLGSEQFF | TGTGCCAGCAGTTACGGGTTCGCCCAAGCGGGAGGACTAGGTAGTGAGCAGTTCTTC | TRBV6-5 | . | TRBJ2-1 | TRBD2
CASSLNSDRGLYGYTF | TGTGCCAGCAGTCTGAATAGCGACAGGGGGCTTTATGGCTACACCTTC | TRBV28 | . | TRBJ1-2 | TRBD1
CASSDVGQGGSDTQYF | TGTGCCAGCAGTGATGTGGGACAGGGGGGCTCAGATACGCAGTATTTT | TRBV6-2/TRBV6-3 | . | TRBJ2-3 | TRBD1
CSVDGQGGNEQFF | TGCAGCGTTGACGGGCAGGGCGGCAATGAGCAGTTCTTC | TRBV29-1 | . | TRBJ2-1 | .
CASSYLAGSSYNEQFF | TGTGCCAGCAGTTACCTAGCGGGTAGCTCCTACAATGAGCAGTTCTTC | TRBV6-2/TRBV6-3 | . | TRBJ2-1 | TRBD2
CASSLWSSGLKQYF | TGTGCCAGCAGTTTGTGGTCTAGCGGGTTAAAGCAGTACTTC | TRBV12-3/TRBV12-4 | . | TRBJ2-5 | TRBD2
CASSFRGPGDNYGYTF | TGTGCCAGCAGCTTCAGGGGCCCGGGGGATAACTATGGCTACACCTTC | TRBV7-9 | . | TRBJ1-2 | .
CSARADRGNEKLFF | TGCAGTGCTAGAGCGGACAGGGGGAATGAAAAACTGTTTTTT | TRBV20-1 | few | TRBJ1-4 | TRBD1
CASSQDWTGQYF | TGTGCCAGCAGCCAAGACTGGACAGGCCAGTACTTC | TRBV14 | many | TRBJ2-7 | TRBD1
CSAWDEANTGELFF | TGCAGCGCCTGGGACGAAGCGAACACCGGGGAGCTGTTTTTT | TRBV29-1 | . | TRBJ2-2 | .
CASSPGPEKGDTQYF | TGTGCCAGCAGCCCCGGGCCCGAAAAGGGGGATACGCAGTATTTT | TRBV3-1 | . | TRBJ2-3 | .
CSVSGVQGQFF | TGCAGCGTTAGCGGGGTCCAGGGGCAGTTCTTC | TRBV29-1 | . | TRBJ2-1 | TRBD2
CASSEGRGNTEAFF | TGTGCCAGCAGTGAAGGCAGGGGGAACACTGAAGCTTTCTTT | TRBV2 | . | TRBJ1-1 | .
CASSPGTSGAYTDTQYF | TGTGCCAGCAGCCCTGGGACTAGCGGGGCGTACACAGATACGCAGTATTTT | TRBV3-1 | . | TRBJ2-3 | TRBD2
CASSSRDNSGANVLTF | TGTGCCAGCAGCTCCCGGGACAATTCTGGGGCCAACGTCCTGACTTTC | TRBV7-3 | . | TRBJ2-6 | .
CASSQDASGSSEQYF | TGTGCCAGCAGCCAAGATGCTAGCGGGAGCTCCGAGCAGTACTTC | TRBV3-1 | few | TRBJ2-7 | TRBD2
CAIREDRGRYNEQFF | TGTGCCATCAGGGAGGACAGGGGACGCTACAATGAGCAGTTCTTC | TRBV10-3 | . | TRBJ2-1 | TRBD1
CASSLALAGDGELFF | TGTGCCAGCAGCTTAGCTCTAGCGGGAGACGGGGAGCTGTTTTTT | TRBV7-2 | . | TRBJ2-2 | TRBD2
CSAREGQGAEAFF | TGCAGCGCTAGAGAAGGACAGGGGGCTGAAGCTTTCTTT | TRBV20-1 | . | TRBJ1-1 | TRBD1
CASRVRLGEQYF | TGTGCCAGCAGGGTTCGGCTAGGCGAGCAGTACTTC | TRBV6-6 | . | TRBJ2-7 | .
CASSVDRGGNEQYF | TGTGCCAGCAGCGTCGACAGGGGTGGCAACGAGCAGTACTTC | TRBV6-2/TRBV6-3 | many | TRBJ2-7 | TRBD1
CASSWTTDISYNERFF | TGCGCCAGCAGCTGGACCACCGATATCTCCTACAATGAGCGGTTCTTC | TRBV5-1 | . | TRBJ2-1 | .
CSATGQSSYNEQFF | TGCAGTGCTACGGGACAGAGCTCCTACAATGAGCAGTTCTTC | TRBV20-1 | . | TRBJ2-1 | TRBD1
CASSVAVRETQYF | TGTGCCAGCAGCGTAGCCGTACGGGAGACCCAGTACTTC | TRBV9 | . | TRBJ2-5 | .
CASSFPRGEGTDTQYF | TGTGCCAGCAGCTTCCCTCGGGGAGAGGGCACAGATACGCAGTATTTT | TRBV7-9 | . | TRBJ2-3 | .